Shown below are 6 T cell receptor beta chains from a single sample sequenced in a study of neurological immune-mediated disorders. TCRdb re-called the 5' RACE reads with MiXCR, one entry per CDR3 protein. The repertoire holds around 80,000 distinct CDR3 sequences, with 10% as singletons. Sequenced sample: PBMCs. These receptors were taken from a man aged 35-49 years in good health.

This clonotype was observed many times. The rearrangement joins TRBV7-2 to TRBJ1-1; D remains unclear. The V and J ends lost 5 bases and 3 bases respectively, with 7 bases between them. The germline CDR1 and CDR2 sequences are SGHTA and FQGNSA. This CDR3 region has 12 residues. The CDR3 DNA reads TGTGCCAGCAGCCCAGAATACACTGAAGCTTTCTTT. Protein: CASSPEYTEAFF.

The chain has TRBV5-5 and TRBJ2-1, with D perhaps matching TRBD2 (7 bases). With 2 bases removed from V and 9 bases from J, the gap between germline ends came to 9 bases. Germline V gene sequence: CDR1 SGHKS, CDR2 YYEKEE (reference sequence). This CDR3 has 12 residues. The CDR3 DNA reads as TGTGCCAGCAGCTTAAGGGGGGGTGAGCAGTTCTTC. This gives the protein CASSLRGGEQFF.

This clonotype was counted between two and nine times. The chain carries TRBV19 and TRBJ2-3; unclear D gene. CDR1 and CDR2 (germline): LNHDA, SQIVND (reference sequence). The CDR3 runs 14 residues. Trimming stripped 1 base from V and 3 bases from J, with 8 bases between. This CDR3 reads CASSIVAHTDTQYF. The CDR3 DNA is TGTGCCAGTAGTATAGTCGCCCATACAGATACGCAGTATTTT.

This clonotype was seen at least ten times. The chain employs TRBV20-1 and TRBJ1-1; maybe TRBD1 (5 bases). Per germline, CDR1 DFQATT and CDR2 SNEGSKA (reference sequence). CDR3 length: 12 residues. Deletions cut 5 bases from V and 6 bases from J, with 13 bases between. The CDR3 DNA sequence: TGCAGTGCTCCGCAGGGTGTCGCTGAAGCTTTCTTT. Its protein product is CSAPQGVAEAFF.

This clonotype was picked up many times. The chain carries TRBV5-1 and TRBJ2-1; the D gene is possibly TRBD1 (5 bases). The germline V gene has CDR1 SGHRS and CDR2 YFSETQ. The CDR3 runs to 14 residues. The V gene lost 1 base and the J gene lost 4 bases, with 9 bases spanning the gap. The CDR3: CASSLLRGYNEQFF. CDR3 sequence (DNA): TGCGCCAGCAGCTTGCTTAGGGGATACAATGAGCAGTTCTTC.

Many counts were recorded for this clonotype. The gene calls are TRBV7-2 and TRBJ2-3, with D unclear. V was trimmed by 6 bases and J by 6 bases, leaving 13 bases between them. The CDR3 length is 13 residues. Looked up from germline, CDR1 is SGHTA and CDR2 is FQGNSA. CDR3 in DNA: TGTGCCAGCAGGACCGCCCCTTGGGATACGCAGTATTTT. Protein sequence: CASRTAPWDTQYF.